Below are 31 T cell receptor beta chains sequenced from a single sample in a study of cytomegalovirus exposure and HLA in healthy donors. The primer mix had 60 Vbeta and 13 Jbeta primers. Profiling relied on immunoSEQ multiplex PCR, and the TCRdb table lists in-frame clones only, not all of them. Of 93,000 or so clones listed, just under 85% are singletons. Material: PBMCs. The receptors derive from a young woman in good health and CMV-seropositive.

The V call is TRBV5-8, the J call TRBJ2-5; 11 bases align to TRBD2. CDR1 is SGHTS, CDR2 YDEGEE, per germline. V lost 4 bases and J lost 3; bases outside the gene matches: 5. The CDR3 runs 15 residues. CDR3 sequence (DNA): TGTGCCAGCAGCACTGATAGCGGGAGGGAAGAGACCCAGTACTTC. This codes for CASSTDSGREETQYF.

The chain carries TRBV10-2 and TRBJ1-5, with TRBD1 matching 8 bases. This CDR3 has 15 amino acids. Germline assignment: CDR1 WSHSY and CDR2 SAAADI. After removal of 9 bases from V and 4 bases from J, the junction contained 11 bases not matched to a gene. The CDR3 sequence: CASRQGSAVNQPQHF. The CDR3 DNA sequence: TGCGCCAGTAGACAGGGGTCCGCCGTAAATCAGCCCCAGCATTTT.

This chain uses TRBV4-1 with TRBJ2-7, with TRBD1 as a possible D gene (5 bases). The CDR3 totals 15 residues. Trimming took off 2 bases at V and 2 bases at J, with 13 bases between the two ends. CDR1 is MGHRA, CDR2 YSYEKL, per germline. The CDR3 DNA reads TGCGCCAGCAGCCAACTCATACTGGACACCTACGAGCAGTACTTC. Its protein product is CASSQLILDTYEQYF.

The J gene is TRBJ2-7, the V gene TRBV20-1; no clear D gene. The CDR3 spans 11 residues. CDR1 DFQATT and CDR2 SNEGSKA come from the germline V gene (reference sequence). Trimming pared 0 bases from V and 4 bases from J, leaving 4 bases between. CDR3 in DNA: TGCAGTGCTAGAGACAATTACGAGCAGTACTTC. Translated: CSARDNYEQYF.

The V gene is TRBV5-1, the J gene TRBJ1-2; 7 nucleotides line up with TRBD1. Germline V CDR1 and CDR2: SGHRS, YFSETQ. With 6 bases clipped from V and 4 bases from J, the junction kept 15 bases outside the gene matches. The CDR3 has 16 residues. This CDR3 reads CASTPQGGQDRYGYTF. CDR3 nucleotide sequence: TGCGCCAGCACCCCACAAGGTGGACAGGATCGCTATGGCTACACCTTC.

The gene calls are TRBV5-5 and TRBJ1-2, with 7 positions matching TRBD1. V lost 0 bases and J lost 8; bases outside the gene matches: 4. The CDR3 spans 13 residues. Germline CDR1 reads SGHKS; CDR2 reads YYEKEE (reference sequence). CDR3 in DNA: TGTGCCAGCAGCTTGGGGAGACAGGGAGGCTACACCTTC. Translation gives CASSLGRQGGYTF.

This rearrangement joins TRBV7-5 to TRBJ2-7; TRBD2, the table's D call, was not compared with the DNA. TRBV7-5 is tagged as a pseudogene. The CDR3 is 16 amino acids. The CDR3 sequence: CARSLRDAGGTYEQYF. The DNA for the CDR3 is TGTGCCAGAAGCTTAAGGGATGCGGGGGGGACCTACGAGCAGTACTTC.

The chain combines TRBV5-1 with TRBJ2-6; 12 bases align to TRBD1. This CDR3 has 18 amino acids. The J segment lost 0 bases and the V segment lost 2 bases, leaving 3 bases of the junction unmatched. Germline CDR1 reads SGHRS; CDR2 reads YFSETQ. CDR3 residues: CASSFGTGGYSGANVLTF. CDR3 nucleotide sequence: TGCGCCAGCAGCTTTGGGACAGGGGGCTACTCTGGGGCCAACGTCCTGACTTTC.

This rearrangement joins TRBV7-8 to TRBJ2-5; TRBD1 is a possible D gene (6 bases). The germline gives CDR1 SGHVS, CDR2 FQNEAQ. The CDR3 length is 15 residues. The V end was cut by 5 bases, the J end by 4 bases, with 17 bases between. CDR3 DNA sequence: TGTGCCAGCAGCACTCAGACAGGTACCCGAGAGACCCAGTACTTC. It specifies CASSTQTGTRETQYF. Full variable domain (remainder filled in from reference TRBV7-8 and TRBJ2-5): GAGVSQSPRYKVAKRGQDVALRCDPISGHVSLFWYQQALGQGPEFLTYFQNEAQLDKSGLPSDRFFAERPEGSVSTLKIQRTQQEDSAVYLCASSTQTGTRETQYFGPGTRLLVL.

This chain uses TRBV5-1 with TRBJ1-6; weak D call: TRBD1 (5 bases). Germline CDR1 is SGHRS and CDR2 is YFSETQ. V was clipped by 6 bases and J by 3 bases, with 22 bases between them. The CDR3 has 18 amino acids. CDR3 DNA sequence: TGCGCCAGCACCTTAATCCCCCCGAGGGGAGGCTATAATTCACCCCTCCACTTT. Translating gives CASTLIPPRGGYNSPLHF.

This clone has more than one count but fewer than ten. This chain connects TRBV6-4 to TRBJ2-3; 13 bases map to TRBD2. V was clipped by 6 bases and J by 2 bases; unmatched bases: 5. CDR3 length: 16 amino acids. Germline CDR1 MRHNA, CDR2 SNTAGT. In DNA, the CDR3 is TGTGCCAGCAGCGAAACTAGCGGGGGGGCCACAGATACGCAGTATTTT. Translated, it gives CASSETSGGATDTQYF.

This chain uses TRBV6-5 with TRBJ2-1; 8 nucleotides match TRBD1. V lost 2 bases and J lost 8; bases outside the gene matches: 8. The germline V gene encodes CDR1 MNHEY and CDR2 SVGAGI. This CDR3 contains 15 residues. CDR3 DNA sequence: TGTGCCAGCAGTTACCGATTGTTACAGGGGGATGAGCAGTTCTTC. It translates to CASSYRLLQGDEQFF.

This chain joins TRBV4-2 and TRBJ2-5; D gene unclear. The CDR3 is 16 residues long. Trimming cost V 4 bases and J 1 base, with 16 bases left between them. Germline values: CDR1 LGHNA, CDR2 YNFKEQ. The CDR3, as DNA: TGTGCCAGCAGCCCACTTATTTCAGGTTTCCAAGAGACCCAGTACTTC. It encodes CASSPLISGFQETQYF.

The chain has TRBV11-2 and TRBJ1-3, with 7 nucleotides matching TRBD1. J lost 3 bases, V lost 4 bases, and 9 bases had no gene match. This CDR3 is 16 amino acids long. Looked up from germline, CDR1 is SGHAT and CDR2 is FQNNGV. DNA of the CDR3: TGTGCCAGCAGCTCCAGACAGGGAAGGGATGGAAACACCATATATTTT. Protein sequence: CASSSRQGRDGNTIYF.

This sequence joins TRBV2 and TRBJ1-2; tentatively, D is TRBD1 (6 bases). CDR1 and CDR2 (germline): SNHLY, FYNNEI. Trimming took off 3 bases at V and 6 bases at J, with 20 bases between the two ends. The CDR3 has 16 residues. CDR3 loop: CASSDENRGQEDGYTF. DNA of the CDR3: TGTGCCAGCAGTGATGAGAACCGGGGACAAGAGGATGGCTACACCTTC.

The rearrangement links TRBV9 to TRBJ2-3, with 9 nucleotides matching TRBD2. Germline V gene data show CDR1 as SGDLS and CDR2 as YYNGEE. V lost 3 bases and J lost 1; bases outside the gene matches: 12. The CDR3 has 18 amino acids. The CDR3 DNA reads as TGTGCCAGCAGCGGGGGTCTAGCGGGGCACCATGGCACAGATACGCAGTATTTT. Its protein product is CASSGGLAGHHGTDTQYF. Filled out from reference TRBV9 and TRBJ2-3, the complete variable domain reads DSGVTQTPKHLITATGQRVTLRCSPRSGDLSVYWYQQSLDQGLQFLIQYYNGEERAKGNILERFSAQQFPDLHSELNLSSLELGDSALYFCASSGGLAGHHGTDTQYFGPGTRLTVL.

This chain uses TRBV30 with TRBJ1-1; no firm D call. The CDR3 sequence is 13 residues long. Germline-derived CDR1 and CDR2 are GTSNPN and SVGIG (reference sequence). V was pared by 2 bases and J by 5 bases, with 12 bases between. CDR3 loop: CAWSTGTGTEAFF. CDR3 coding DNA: TGTGCCTGGAGTACGGGAACGGGAACTGAAGCTTTCTTT.

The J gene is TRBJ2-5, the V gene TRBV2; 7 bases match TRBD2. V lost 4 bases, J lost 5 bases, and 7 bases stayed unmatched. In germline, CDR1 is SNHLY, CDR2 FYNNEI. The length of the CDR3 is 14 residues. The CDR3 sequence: CASSGGRREETQYF. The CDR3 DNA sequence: TGTGCCAGCAGTGGTGGTCGGCGGGAGGAGACCCAGTACTTC. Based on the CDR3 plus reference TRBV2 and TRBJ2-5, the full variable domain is EPEVTQTPSHQVTQMGQEVILRCVPISNHLYFYWYRQILGQKVEFLVSFYNNEISEKSEIFDDQFSVERPDGSNFTLKIRSTKLEDSAMYFCASSGGRREETQYFGPGTRLLVL.

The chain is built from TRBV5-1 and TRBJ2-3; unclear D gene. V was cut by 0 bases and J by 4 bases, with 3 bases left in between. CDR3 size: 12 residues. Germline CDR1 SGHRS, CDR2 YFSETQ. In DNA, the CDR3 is TGCGCCAGCAGCTTGGCTTCAGATACGCAGTATTTT. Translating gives CASSLASDTQYF.

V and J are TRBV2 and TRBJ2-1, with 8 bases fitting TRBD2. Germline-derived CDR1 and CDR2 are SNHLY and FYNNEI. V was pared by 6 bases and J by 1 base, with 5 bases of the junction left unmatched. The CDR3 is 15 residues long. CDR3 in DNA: TGTGCCAGCAGGCTGACTAGCGTGTCCTACAATGAGCAGTTCTTC. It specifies CASRLTSVSYNEQFF.

The CDR3 loop is CASSLPLFTEAFF. The CDR3, as DNA: TGTGCCAGCAGTCTACCCCTTTTCACTGAAGCTTTCTTT. This chain uses TRBV28 with TRBJ1-1; D is unresolved. Germline V gene lookup returns CDR1 MDHEN and CDR2 SYDVKM. V lost 5 bases and J 4 bases, leaving 11 bases between the germline ends. The CDR3 length is 13 residues.

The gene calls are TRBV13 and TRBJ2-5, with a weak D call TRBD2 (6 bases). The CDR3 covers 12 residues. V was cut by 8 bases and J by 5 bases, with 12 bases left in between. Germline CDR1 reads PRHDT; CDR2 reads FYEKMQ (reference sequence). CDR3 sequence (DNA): TGTGCCAGCCGCCGGGGGACGGAGACCCAGTACTTC. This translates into CASRRGTETQYF.

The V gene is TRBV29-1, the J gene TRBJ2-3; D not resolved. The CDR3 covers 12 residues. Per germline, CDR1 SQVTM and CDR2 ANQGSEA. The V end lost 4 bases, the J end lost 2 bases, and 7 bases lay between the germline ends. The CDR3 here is CSVGRITDTQYF. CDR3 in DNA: TGCAGCGTTGGCAGGATCACAGATACGCAGTATTTT.

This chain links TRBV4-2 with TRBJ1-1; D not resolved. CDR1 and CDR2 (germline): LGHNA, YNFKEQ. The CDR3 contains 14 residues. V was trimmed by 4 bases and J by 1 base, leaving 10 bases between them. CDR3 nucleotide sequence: TGTGCCAGCAGCCCGGACTTGGGGAACACTGAAGCTTTCTTT. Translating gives CASSPDLGNTEAFF.

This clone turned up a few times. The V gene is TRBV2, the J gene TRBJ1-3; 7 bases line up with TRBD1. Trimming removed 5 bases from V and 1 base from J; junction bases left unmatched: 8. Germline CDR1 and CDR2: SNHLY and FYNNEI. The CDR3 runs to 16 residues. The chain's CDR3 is CASSLQETGSGNTIYF. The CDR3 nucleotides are TGTGCCAGCAGTCTCCAGGAGACAGGGTCTGGAAACACCATATATTTT.

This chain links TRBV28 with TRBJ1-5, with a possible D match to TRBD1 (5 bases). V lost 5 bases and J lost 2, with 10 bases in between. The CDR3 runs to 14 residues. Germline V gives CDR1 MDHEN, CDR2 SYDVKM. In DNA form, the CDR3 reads TGTGCCAGCAGTCTACAGGCGGGCAATCAGCCCCAGCATTTT. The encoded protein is CASSLQAGNQPQHF.

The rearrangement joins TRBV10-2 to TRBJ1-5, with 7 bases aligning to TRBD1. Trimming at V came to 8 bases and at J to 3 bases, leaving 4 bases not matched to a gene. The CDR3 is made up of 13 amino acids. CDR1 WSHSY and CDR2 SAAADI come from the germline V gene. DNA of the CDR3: TGCGCCAGCGCGGGGACAGTCAATCAGCCCCAGCATTTT. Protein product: CASAGTVNQPQHF.

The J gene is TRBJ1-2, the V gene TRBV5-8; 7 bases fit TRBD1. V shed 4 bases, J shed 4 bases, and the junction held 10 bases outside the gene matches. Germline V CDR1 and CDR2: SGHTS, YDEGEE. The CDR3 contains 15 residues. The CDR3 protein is CASSRPGGGGYGYTF. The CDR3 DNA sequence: TGTGCCAGCAGCAGACCAGGGGGTGGGGGCTATGGCTACACCTTC.

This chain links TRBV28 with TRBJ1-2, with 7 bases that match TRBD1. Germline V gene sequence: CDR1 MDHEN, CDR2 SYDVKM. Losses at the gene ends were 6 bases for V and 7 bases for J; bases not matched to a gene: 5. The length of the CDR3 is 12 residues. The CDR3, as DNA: TGTGCCAGCAGACCATCAGGGGGTGGCTACACCTTC. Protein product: CASRPSGGGYTF.

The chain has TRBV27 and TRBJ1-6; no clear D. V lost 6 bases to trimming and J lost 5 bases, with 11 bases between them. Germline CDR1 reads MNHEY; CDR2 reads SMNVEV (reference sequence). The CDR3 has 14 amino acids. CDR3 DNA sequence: TGTGCCAGCAGCCCCCTCAGGAATAATTCACCCCTCCACTTT. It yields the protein CASSPLRNNSPLHF.

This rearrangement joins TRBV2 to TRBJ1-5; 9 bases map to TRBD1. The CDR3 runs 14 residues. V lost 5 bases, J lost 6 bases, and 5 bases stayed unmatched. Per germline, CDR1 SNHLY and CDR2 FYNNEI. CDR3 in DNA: TGTGCCAGCAGTTTTCTACAGGGGGCTCAGCCCCAGCATTTT. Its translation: CASSFLQGAQPQHF.